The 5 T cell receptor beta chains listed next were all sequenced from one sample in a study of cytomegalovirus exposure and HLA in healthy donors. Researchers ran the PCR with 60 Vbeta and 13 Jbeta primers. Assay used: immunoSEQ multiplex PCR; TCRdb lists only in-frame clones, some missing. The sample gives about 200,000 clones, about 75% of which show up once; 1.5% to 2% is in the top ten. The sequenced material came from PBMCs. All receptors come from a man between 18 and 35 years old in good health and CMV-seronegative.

The CDR3 protein is CASSPRTASYNEQFF. Here the CDR3 DNA reads TGTGCCAGCAGCCCGCGGACAGCCTCCTACAATGAGCAGTTCTTC. This chain links TRBV7-8 with TRBJ2-1; D perhaps matches TRBD1 (6 bases). With 5 bases removed from V and 0 bases from J, the gap between germline ends came to 11 bases. The CDR3 loop spans 15 amino acids. In germline, CDR1 is SGHVS, CDR2 FQNEAQ.

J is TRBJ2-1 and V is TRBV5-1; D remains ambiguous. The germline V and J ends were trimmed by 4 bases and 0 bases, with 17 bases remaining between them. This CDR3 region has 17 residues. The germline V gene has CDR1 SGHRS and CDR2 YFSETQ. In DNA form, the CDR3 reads TGCGCCAGCAGCCCTCCGGAGCGCCAGAGCTCCTACAATGAGCAGTTCTTC. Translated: CASSPPERQSSYNEQFF.

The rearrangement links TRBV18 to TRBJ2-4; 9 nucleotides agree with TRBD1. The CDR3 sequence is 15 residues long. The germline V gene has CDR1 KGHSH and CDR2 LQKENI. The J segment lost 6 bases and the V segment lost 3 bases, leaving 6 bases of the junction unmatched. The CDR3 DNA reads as TGTGCCAGCTCACCCACGACAGGGGGAAGAAACATTCAGTACTTC. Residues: CASSPTTGGRNIQYF.

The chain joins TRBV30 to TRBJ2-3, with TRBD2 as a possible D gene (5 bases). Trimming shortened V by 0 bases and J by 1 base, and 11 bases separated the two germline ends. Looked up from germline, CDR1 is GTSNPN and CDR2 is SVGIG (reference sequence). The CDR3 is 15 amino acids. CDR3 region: CAWSVSSPGTDTQYF. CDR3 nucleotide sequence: TGTGCCTGGAGTGTGTCTAGCCCCGGCACAGATACGCAGTATTTT.

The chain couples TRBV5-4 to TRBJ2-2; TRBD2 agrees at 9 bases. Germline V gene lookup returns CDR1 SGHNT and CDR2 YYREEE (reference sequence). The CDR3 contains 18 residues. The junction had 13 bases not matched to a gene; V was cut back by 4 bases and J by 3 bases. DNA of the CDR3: TGTGCCAGCAGCCCCGGGGGCGGGAGGGCGTGGGACACCGGGGAGCTGTTTTTT. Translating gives CASSPGGGRAWDTGELFF.